This TCR beta chain emerged from a study of shared clonotypes between healthy human individuals. With regard to this clone: No antigen is known for it. Within the sample, other DNA sequences also encode this same CDR3.

Using about 220 ng DNA, about 30,000 T cell genomes, the sorted-subset replicate PCRs were run. The data were produced by immunoSEQ multiplex PCR, yet TCRdb's version contains in-frame clones alone and is incomplete. The sample lists around 2,000,000 clones, 85% to 95% occurring once. Study-wide points: What rarefaction showed was incomplete sorted-subset sequencing despite large depth.

Trimming took off 0 bases at V and 7 bases at J, with 13 bases between the two ends. This CDR3 contains 15 residues. Germline assignment: CDR1 SGHTA and CDR2 FQGNSA. The chain recombines TRBV7-2 with TRBJ2-1; D possibly corresponds to TRBD2 (7 bases). The specimen was naive CD4+ T cells sorted from blood. The subset was: CD45RA+ positively selected. This sequence was found in a man aged 18 to 29 in good health. CDR3 region: CASSLAGGPFNEQFF. CDR3 coding DNA: TGTGCCAGCAGCTTAGCGGGGGGGCCTTTTAATGAGCAGTTCTTC.